The rows below give T cell receptor beta chains drawn from one sample of a study of T-cell reconstitution after alpha-beta-depleted transplantation in children. One entry per CDR3 protein, called by TCRdb with MiXCR from the PCR reads. The data contain about 420,000 distinct CDR3 sequences, approximately 10% of them singletons. Sequenced here: PBMCs from the stem cell graft donor, sampled from the stem cell graft. These receptors came from a human donor who donated a stem cell graft to a child with acute myeloid leukemia. Both conserved end residues are part of each CDR3. The D gene is left open where the match is weak. Clone size is not always given. Where it is, it says once, few, many or a class for expanded clones.

clone_size	d_call	v_call	j_call	cdr3_nt	cdr3_aa
few	.	TRBV3-1	TRBJ1-2	TGTGCCAGCAGCCACAAACTTTCGCCGGGCTACACCTTC	CASSHKLSPGYTF
.	.	TRBV4-2	TRBJ2-1	TGTGCCAGCAGCCAAGCAAGGGGGTCCCATGAGCAGTTCTTC	CASSQARGSHEQFF
many	.	TRBV29-1	TRBJ2-1	TGCAGCGTTGAAGATCCCGGGACTTCATCCTACAATGAGCAGTTCTTC	CSVEDPGTSSYNEQFF
few	.	TRBV3-1	TRBJ2-7	TGTGCCAGCAGCCAAGGTCTAGCACCTTCCTACGAGCAGTACTTC	CASSQGLAPSYEQYF
few	TRBD2	TRBV29-1	TRBJ2-1	TGCAGCGTTGAAGATCCGCTAGCGGCACGCCCATGGAGCAATGAGCAGTTCTTC	CSVEDPLAARPWSNEQFF
medium-sized	.	TRBV29-1	TRBJ2-1	TGCAGCGTTGAAGATCGGGGCTACCCGGATGAGCAGTTCTTC	CSVEDRGYPDEQFF
.	.	TRBV20-1	TRBJ2-3	TGCAGTGTGACGGAGGGCACAGATACGCAGTATTTT	CSVTEGTDTQYF
.	TRBD1	TRBV2	TRBJ2-7	TGTGCCAGCAGGACACCGACAGGGGGCTACACCTACGAGCAGTACTTC	CASRTPTGGYTYEQYF
few	TRBD2	TRBV9	TRBJ2-2	TGTGCCAGCAGCGTAGGTACTAGCGGGAGGTCCGGGGAGCTGTTTTTT	CASSVGTSGRSGELFF
many	TRBD2	TRBV20-1	TRBJ2-1	TGCAGTGTACCGGGACTAGCGGGAGGTTACGACAATGAGCAGTTCTTC	CSVPGLAGGYDNEQFF
once	TRBD2	TRBV29-1	TRBJ2-7	TGCAGCGTTACGACTAGCGGGGGCTACGAGCATTACTTC	CSVTTSGGYEHYF
.	.	TRBV5-1	TRBJ1-2	TGCGCCAGCAGCTTGGACCATTATAGCTACACCTTC	CASSLDHYSYTF
few	.	TRBV4-3	TRBJ2-1	TGCGCCAGCAGCCAGAGGCGCAATGAGCAGTTCTTC	CASSQRRNEQFF
few	.	TRBV15	TRBJ2-5	TGTGCCACCAGCAGAGAAAGTCAGTCAGCCGTCCAAGAGACCCAGTACTTC	CATSRESQSAVQETQYF
few	TRBD1	TRBV5-1	TRBJ2-2	TGCGCCAGCAGCCAAACCGGGACAGGGGCCCCGAACACCGGGGAGCTGTTTTTT	CASSQTGTGAPNTGELFF
.	TRBD1	TRBV7-8	TRBJ1-4	TGTGCCAGCAGCACGGACAGGGGAACAACTAATGAAAAACTGTTTTTT	CASSTDRGTTNEKLFF
few	TRBD1	TRBV20-1	TRBJ2-7	TGCAGTGCTGAGGGACAGGGTCCGCGGGAACCGGAGCAGTACTTC	CSAEGQGPREPEQYF
many	.	TRBV27	TRBJ1-6	TGTGCCAGCAGTGGGAGTGACGGCCAGCTTATGATTTCAGGCCTCCACTTT	CASSGSDGQLMISGLHF
.	.	TRBV1	TRBJ1-1	TGCACCAGCAGCCAATCTCTGCAGGAAATCAACACTGAAGCTTTCTTT	CTSSQSLQEINTEAFF
few	.	TRBV6-4	TRBJ2-1	TGTGCCAGCAGTATAACTAGTTCCGGTGAGCAGTTCTTC	CASSITSSGEQFF
many	TRBD1	TRBV27	TRBJ1-1	TGTGCCAGCAGGACAGGGGGCCTCACTGAAGCTTTCTTT	CASRTGGLTEAFF
few	.	TRBV12-3/TRBV12-4	TRBJ2-5	TGTGCCAGCAGTTTACCCTCATTCCAAGAGACCCAGTACTTC	CASSLPSFQETQYF
.	.	TRBV15	TRBJ1-4	TGTGCCACCAGCAGGACGGGAACAACTAATGAAAAACTGTTTTTT	CATSRTGTTNEKLFF
few	TRBD1	TRBV7-2	TRBJ2-5	TGTGCCAGCACCCGGGACAGGGGAATCGAGACCCAGTACTTC	CASTRDRGIETQYF
.	.	TRBV12-3/TRBV12-4	TRBJ2-4	TGTGCCAGCAGTTTAGCGAAGGGGGGTGCCAAAAACATTCAGTACTTC	CASSLAKGGAKNIQYF
few	.	TRBV12-3/TRBV12-4	TRBJ2-2	TGTGCCAGCAGTCGAGACAGTTCGAACACCGGGGAGCTGTTTTTT	CASSRDSSNTGELFF